This T cell receptor (beta chain) was profiled in a study of beta chain features in type 1 diabetes. Whole-study findings and limits: Any role of HLA type in TCRB rearrangement remained unresolved here.

The sequenced template was cDNA made from the entire isolated RNA. Measured with immunoSEQ multiplex PCR; TCRdb has only the in-frame clones, and not every one. This sample has about 150,000 clones; around 8% occur once, and the top ten carry about 0.6%. Trimming removed 4 bases from V and 2 bases from J, with 11 bases in between. CDR1 is LGHNA, CDR2 YNFKEQ, per germline. This CDR3 region has 14 residues. This clone appeared a few times. Its antigen remains unknown. The chain couples TRBV4-2 to TRBJ1-1; D not resolved. Sequenced material: central memory CD4+ T cells from blood. The TCR comes from a young man in good health. This CDR3 reads CASSRGTGNTEAFF. The CDR3 DNA reads TGTGCCAGCAGCCGCGGCACGGGTAACACTGAAGCTTTCTTT.